Below are 12 T cell receptor beta chains sequenced from a single sample in a study of shared clonotypes between healthy human individuals. Profiled with immunoSEQ multiplex PCR; TCRdb holds only in-frame clones, not every one. Among approximately 2.5 million clones listed, about 92% were seen once. Sequencing was done on a sample of naive CD4+ T cells sorted from blood. Regarding subset: CD45RA+ positively selected. These receptors came from a man aged 18 to 35 in good health.

As regards this clone: Other DNA sequences in this sample translate to the same CDR3. The V gene is TRBV28, the J gene TRBJ1-4; no clear D gene. Trimming took 8 bases from V and 0 from J, leaving 4 bases between them. The CDR3 totals 12 residues. Germline-derived CDR1 and CDR2 are MDHEN and SYDVKM. CDR3 in DNA: TGTGCCAGCCGCGCAACTAATGAAAAACTGTTTTTT. Residues: CASRATNEKLFF.

The rearrangement uses TRBV28 and TRBJ2-2; 10 bases agree with TRBD1. The CDR3 contains 16 residues. V dropped 8 bases and J dropped 6; count of bases not matched to a gene: 12. Germline V CDR1 and CDR2: MDHEN, SYDVKM. DNA for the CDR3: TGTGCCAGCTTGGTTAAAGGGACAGGGGTCCCCGGGGAGCTGTTTTTT. Amino acid sequence: CASLVKGTGVPGELFF.

The chain is built from TRBV5-5 and TRBJ2-7; TRBD1 is a possible D gene (5 bases). The CDR3 spans 15 residues. Germline lookup yields CDR1 SGHKS and CDR2 YYEKEE (reference sequence). V lost 3 bases, J lost 4 bases, and 17 bases lay in between. The CDR3 spells CASSSTGERAYEQYF. CDR3 coding DNA: TGTGCCAGCAGCTCTACAGGAGAAAGGGCGTACGAGCAGTACTTC.

The table lists this clone with a count of one. This same CDR3 is encoded by further DNA sequences in the sample. The chain recombines TRBV14 with TRBJ2-5; D is ambiguous. The germline V gene has CDR1 SGHDN and CDR2 FVKESK. Trimming pared 4 bases from V and 1 base from J, leaving 1 base between. The CDR3 is 11 amino acids. The CDR3 DNA sequence: TGTGCCAGCAGCCGCCAAGAGACCCAGTACTTC. Translating gives CASSRQETQYF.

The chain's CDR3 is CASSVGGDRGNTYEQYF. As DNA, the CDR3 is TGTGCCAGCAGCGTAGGAGGGGACAGGGGGAACACCTACGAGCAGTACTTC. The V and J genes are TRBV9 and TRBJ2-7, with TRBD1 identical over 11 bases. Germline V gives CDR1 SGDLS, CDR2 YYNGEE. V lost 0 bases, J lost 2 bases, and 7 bases stayed unmatched. The CDR3 covers 17 residues.

The rearrangement uses TRBV19 and TRBJ2-7, with D perhaps matching TRBD1 (6 bases). Trimming removed 4 bases at V and 12 bases at J, with 16 bases between. This CDR3 region has 12 residues. In germline, CDR1 is LNHDA, CDR2 SQIVND (reference sequence). Here the CDR3 DNA reads TGTGCCAGTAGTACAGGGGCAGGTGCCCCGTACTTC. Translated: CASSTGAGAPYF.

The rearrangement links TRBV6-1 to TRBJ2-5; 7 positions agree with TRBD1. The CDR3 consists of 18 residues. J gave up 0 bases and V 4 bases, and 14 bases lay outside the gene matches. Germline V lookup: CDR1 MNHNS, CDR2 SASEGT. For the CDR3, the DNA is TGTGCCAGCAGTGTAGGACTGGTTGGGGGACAGTACCAAGAGACCCAGTACTTC. It translates to CASSVGLVGGQYQETQYF.

The V and J genes are TRBV10-1 and TRBJ2-3, with a tentative D call TRBD1 (6 bases). The CDR3 runs to 15 residues. In germline, CDR1 is WNHNN, CDR2 SYGVQD (reference sequence). V gave up 0 bases and J gave up 3 bases, with 10 bases separating them. The CDR3 bases are TGCGCCAGCAGTGAGTCAACAGGGAATACAGATACGCAGTATTTT. Protein: CASSESTGNTDTQYF.

The V and J genes are TRBV2 and TRBJ1-5; 9 positions match TRBD1. This CDR3 has 15 residues. The V and J ends lost 3 bases and 7 bases, in that order; junction bases with no gene match: 7. The V gene's germline CDR1 is SNHLY and CDR2 FYNNEI. The CDR3 protein is CASSEFGQGLQPQHF. CDR3 DNA sequence: TGTGCCAGCAGTGAGTTTGGACAGGGGTTGCAGCCCCAGCATTTT. Full variable domain (outside the CDR3, taken from reference TRBV2 and TRBJ1-5): EPEVTQTPSHQVTQMGQEVILRCVPISNHLYFYWYRQILGQKVEFLVSFYNNEISEKSEIFDDQFSVERPDGSNFTLKIRSTKLEDSAMYFCASSEFGQGLQPQHFGDGTRLSIL.

The CDR3 sequence is CASSPGPGTGTYEQYF. CDR3 sequence (DNA): TGTGCCAGCAGCCCTGGTCCCGGGACAGGGACCTACGAGCAGTACTTC. The gene calls are TRBV5-6 and TRBJ2-7; TRBD1 matches 9 bases. Per germline, CDR1 SGHDT and CDR2 YYEEEE. The V and J ends lost 4 bases and 2 bases, in that order; junction bases with no gene match: 10. This CDR3 spans 16 amino acids.

This chain uses TRBV2 with TRBJ1-5; 9 nucleotides line up with TRBD1. This CDR3 is 17 amino acids long. The V gene end was trimmed by 8 bases and the J gene end by 0 bases; junction bases not matched to a gene: 11. The germline gives CDR1 SNHLY, CDR2 FYNNEI. CDR3 region: CASDPGTGIISNQPQHF. The DNA for the CDR3 is TGTGCCAGCGACCCCGGGACAGGGATAATTAGCAATCAGCCCCAGCATTTT.

This rearrangement joins TRBV2 to TRBJ2-7; D is uncertain. This CDR3 contains 11 residues. V lost 3 bases, J lost 4 bases, and 4 bases lay in between. Germline V CDR1 and CDR2: SNHLY, FYNNEI. The CDR3 region has the DNA TGTGCCAGCAGTGACCAGTACGAGCAGTACTTC. This sequence encodes CASSDQYEQYF.